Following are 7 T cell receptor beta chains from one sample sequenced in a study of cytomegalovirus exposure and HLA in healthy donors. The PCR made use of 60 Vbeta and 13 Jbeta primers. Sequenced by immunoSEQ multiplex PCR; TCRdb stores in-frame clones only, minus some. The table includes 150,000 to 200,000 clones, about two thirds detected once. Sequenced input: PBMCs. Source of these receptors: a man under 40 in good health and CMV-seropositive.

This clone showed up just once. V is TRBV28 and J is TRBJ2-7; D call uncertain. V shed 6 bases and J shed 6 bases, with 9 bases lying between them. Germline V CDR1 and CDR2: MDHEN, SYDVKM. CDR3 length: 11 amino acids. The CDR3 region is CASRVVGEQYF. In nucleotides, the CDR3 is TGTGCCAGCAGAGTCGTCGGCGAGCAGTACTTC. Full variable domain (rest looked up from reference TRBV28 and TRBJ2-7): DVKVTQSSRYLVKRTGEKVFLECVQDMDHENMFWYRQDPGLGLRLIYFSYDVKMKEKGDIPEGYSVSREKKERFSLILESASTNQTSMYLCASRVVGEQYFGPGTRLTVT.

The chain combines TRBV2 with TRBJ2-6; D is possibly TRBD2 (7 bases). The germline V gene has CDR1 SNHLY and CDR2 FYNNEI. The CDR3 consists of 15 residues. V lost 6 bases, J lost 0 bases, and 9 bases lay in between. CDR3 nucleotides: TGTGCCAGCAGGGGGGGGGCCTCTGGGGCCAACGTCCTGACTTTC. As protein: CASRGGASGANVLTF.

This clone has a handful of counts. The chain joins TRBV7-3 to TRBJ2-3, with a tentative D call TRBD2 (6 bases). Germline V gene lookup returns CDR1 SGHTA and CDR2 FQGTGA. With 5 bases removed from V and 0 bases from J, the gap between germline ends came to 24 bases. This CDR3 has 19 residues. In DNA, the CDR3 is TGTGCCAGCAGCACTCCATGGTCGGGCCGGGACTCTAGCACAGATACGCAGTATTTT. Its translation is CASSTPWSGRDSSTDTQYF.

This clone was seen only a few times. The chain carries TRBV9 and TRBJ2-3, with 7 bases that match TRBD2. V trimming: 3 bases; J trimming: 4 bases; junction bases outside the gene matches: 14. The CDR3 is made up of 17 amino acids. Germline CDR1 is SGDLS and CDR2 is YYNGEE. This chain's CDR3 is CASSGVGASGSSDTQYF. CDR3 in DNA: TGTGCCAGCAGCGGGGTGGGAGCTAGCGGAAGCTCAGATACGCAGTATTTT.

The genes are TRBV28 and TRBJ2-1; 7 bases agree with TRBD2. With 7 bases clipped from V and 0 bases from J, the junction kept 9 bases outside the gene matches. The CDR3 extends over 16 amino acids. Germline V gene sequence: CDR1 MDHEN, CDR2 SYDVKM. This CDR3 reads CASTSAAGSSYNEQFF. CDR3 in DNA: TGTGCCAGCACTTCAGCAGCGGGAAGCTCCTACAATGAGCAGTTCTTC.

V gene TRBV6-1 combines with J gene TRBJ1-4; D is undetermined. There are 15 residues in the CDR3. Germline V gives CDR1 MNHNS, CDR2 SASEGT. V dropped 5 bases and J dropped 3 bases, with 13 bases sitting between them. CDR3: CASSFLDGANEKLFF. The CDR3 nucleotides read TGTGCCAGCAGTTTCCTGGACGGGGCTAATGAAAAACTGTTTTTT.

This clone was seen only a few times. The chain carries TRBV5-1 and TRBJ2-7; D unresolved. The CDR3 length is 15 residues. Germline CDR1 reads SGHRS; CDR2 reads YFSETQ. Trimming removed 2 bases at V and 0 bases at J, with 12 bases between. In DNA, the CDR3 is TGCGCCAGCAGCTTTGAGTACAGATCCTCCTACGAGCAGTACTTC. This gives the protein CASSFEYRSSYEQYF.